This T cell receptor (beta chain) was recorded in a study of cytomegalovirus exposure and HLA in healthy donors. Clones were sequenced by immunoSEQ multiplex PCR, and TCRdb holds only the in-frame ones, with some missing. The sample records tens of thousands of clones, 70% to 90% being singletons. The CDR3 has 15 residues. The trim removed 6 bases at V and 4 bases at J, leaving 7 bases unmatched. Looked up from germline, CDR1 is MNHNY and CDR2 is SVGAGI (reference sequence). The sequence derives from a woman under 30 in good health and CMV-seronegative. The sequenced material came from PBMCs. The chain uses TRBV6-6 and TRBJ2-1, with 9 bases lining up with TRBD1. The CDR3 region has the DNA TGTGCCAGCAGCGAACCGGGACAGGGATACAATGAGCAGTTCTTC. It encodes CASSEPGQGYNEQFF.